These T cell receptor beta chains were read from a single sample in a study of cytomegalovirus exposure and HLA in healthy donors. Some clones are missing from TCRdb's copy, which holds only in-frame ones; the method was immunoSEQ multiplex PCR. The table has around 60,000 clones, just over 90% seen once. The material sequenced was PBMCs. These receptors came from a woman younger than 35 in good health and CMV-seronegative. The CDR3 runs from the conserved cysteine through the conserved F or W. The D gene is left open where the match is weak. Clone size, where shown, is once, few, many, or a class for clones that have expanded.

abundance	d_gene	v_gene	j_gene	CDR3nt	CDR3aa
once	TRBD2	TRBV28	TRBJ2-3	TGTGCCAGCAGTTCGTGGGGGTCCGGGACTAGCGGGGGGACTAGCACAGATACGCAGTATTTT	CASSSWGSGTSGGTSTDTQYF
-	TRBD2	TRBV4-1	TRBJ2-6	TGCGCCAGCAGCCAAGAGGGCCTCGGACTAGCGGCCTTTGGGGCCAACGTCCTGACTTTC	CASSQEGLGLAAFGANVLTF
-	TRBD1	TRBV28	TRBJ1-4	TGTGCCAGCAGTGCGGGGACAGGGTTCACAACTAATGAAAAACTGTTTTTT	CASSAGTGFTTNEKLFF
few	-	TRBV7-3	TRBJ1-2	TGTGCCGGCGGAAGCACACACTATGGCTACACCTTC	CAGGSTHYGYTF
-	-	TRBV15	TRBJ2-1	TGTGCCACCAGCAGAGCCCCTAGTGAGCAGTTCTTC	CATSRAPSEQFF
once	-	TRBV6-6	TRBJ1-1	TGTGCCAGCAGAGGACCACGGGGGGCTGAAGCTTTCTTT	CASRGPRGAEAFF
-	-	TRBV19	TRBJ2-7	TGTGCCAGTAGTCTAAAGTTGGGAGAAGGCGAGCAGTACTTC	CASSLKLGEGEQYF
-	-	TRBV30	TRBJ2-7	TGTGCCTGGAGTGGGACAGTAACCTACGAGCAGTACTTC	CAWSGTVTYEQYF
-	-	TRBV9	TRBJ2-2	TGTGCCAGCAGCGTAGCTATGTTTGGCAGGGCGTCCGGGGAGCTGTTTTTT	CASSVAMFGRASGELFF
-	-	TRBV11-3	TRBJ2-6	TGTGCCAGCAGCTTGGCAGGCTCTGGGGCCAACGTCCTGACTTTC	CASSLAGSGANVLTF
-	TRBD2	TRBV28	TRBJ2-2	TGTGCCAGCACCGGGGGAGCGGGGGGGCCGCGAACCGGGGAGCTGTTTTTT	CASTGGAGGPRTGELFF
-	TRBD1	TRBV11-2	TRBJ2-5	TGTGCCAGCGGAAACAGGGGGCAGGAGACCCAGTACTTC	CASGNRGQETQYF
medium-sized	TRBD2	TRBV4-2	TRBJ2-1	TGTGCCAGCAGCCCTAGCGGCGATTACAATGAGCAGTTCTTC	CASSPSGDYNEQFF
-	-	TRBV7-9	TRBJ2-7	TGTGCCAGCAGCAATTCCGGGTGTGAGCAGTACTTC	CASSNSGCEQYF
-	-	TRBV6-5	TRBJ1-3	TGTGCCTCACGGCGTAGCCTCGCGCCTGGAAACACCATATATTTT	CASRRSLAPGNTIYF
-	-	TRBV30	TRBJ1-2	TGTGCCTGGAGTGTACTTGGGGGCCTTAAAGATGGCTACACCTTC	CAWSVLGGLKDGYTF
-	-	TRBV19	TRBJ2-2	TGTGCCAGTGGCCCGATCGGGGATAACACCGGGGAGCTGTTTTTT	CASGPIGDNTGELFF
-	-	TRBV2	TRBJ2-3	TGTGCCAGCCGACGAACACAGGGAGGCACAGATACGCAGTATTTT	CASRRTQGGTDTQYF
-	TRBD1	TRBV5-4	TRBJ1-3	TGTGCCAGCAGCTTGGGTGGGACAGGCGGAAACACCATATATTTT	CASSLGGTGGNTIYF
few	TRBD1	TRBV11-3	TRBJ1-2	TGTGCCAGCAGCTTCACAGGGGGCAGTTTTGGCTACACCTTC	CASSFTGGSFGYTF
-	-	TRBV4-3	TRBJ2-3	TGCGCCAGCAGCCAAGACCGCGGGATAACCACAGATACGCAGTATTTT	CASSQDRGITTDTQYF
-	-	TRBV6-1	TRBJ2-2	TGTGCCAGCAGTGATTGGGCAGGATCCGGGGAGCTGTTTTTT	CASSDWAGSGELFF
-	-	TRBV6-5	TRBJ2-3	TGTGCCAGCAGCTCCCTAGCCTCTGTCACAGATACGCAGTATTTT	CASSSLASVTDTQYF
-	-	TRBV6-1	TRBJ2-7	TGTGCCAGCAGTGAGATGGCGGAAGGGGGACACGAGCAGTACTTC	CASSEMAEGGHEQYF
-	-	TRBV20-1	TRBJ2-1	TGCAGTGCTAGTACCGCCGGTGAGCAGTTCTTC	CSASTAGEQFF
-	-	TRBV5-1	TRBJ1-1	TGCGCCAGCAGCTACAGGACAGAAAACACTGAAGCTTTCTTT	CASSYRTENTEAFF
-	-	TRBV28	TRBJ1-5	TGTGCCAGCTTCGGCAGGGGATACAATCAGCCCCAGCATTTT	CASFGRGYNQPQHF
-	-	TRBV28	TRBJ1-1	TGTGCCAGCACTACACAACAGGTGAAGGCTTTCTTT	CASTTQQVKAFF
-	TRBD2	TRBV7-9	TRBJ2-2	TGTGCCAGCAGCCCTCCGGGGGGTCCCGGGGAGCTGTTTTTT	CASSPPGGPGELFF
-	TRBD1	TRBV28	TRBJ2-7	TGTGCCAGCAGTGCGGACAGGGGGCTTTACGAGCAGTACTTC	CASSADRGLYEQYF
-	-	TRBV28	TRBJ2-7	TGTGCCAGCAGTACCCTCTATGAGCAGTACTTC	CASSTLYEQYF
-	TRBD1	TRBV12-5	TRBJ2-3	TGTGCTAGTTGGTCGGGACAGGGGGTGAATACGCAGTATTTT	CASWSGQGVNTQYF
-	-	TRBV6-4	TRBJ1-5	TGTGCCAGCAGTGAGTCGGGGGGCGGCCAGCCCCAGCATTTT	CASSESGGGQPQHF
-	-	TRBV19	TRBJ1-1	TGTGCCAGTAGTAGGAACAGGCCCGAGAACACTGAAGCTTTCTTT	CASSRNRPENTEAFF
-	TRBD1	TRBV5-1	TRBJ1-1	TGCGCCAGCAGCTTATCAACACAGGGGCGTGAAGCTTTCTTT	CASSLSTQGREAFF
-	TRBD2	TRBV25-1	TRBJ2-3	TGTGCCAGCATTGGGACTAGTCCCACAGATACGCAGTATTTT	CASIGTSPTDTQYF
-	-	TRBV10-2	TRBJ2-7	TGCGCCATCCCGGGTCAGGTAGGACGGACTGTCCTCGCACGGGAGCAGTACTTC	CAIPGQVGRTVLAREQYF
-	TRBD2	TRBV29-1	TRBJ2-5	TGCAGCGCCCACGGGAGGGGAAAGTACCAAGAGACCCAGTACTTC	CSAHGRGKYQETQYF
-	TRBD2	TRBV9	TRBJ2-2	TGTGCCAGCAGCGTAGTGGCTAGCGGGAGTGTTGACACCGGGGAGCTGTTTTTT	CASSVVASGSVDTGELFF
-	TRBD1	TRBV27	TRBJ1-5	TGTGCCAGCACCCCTACAGGGGCCGGCAATCAGCCCCAGCATTTT	CASTPTGAGNQPQHF
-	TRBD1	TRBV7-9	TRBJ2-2	TGTGCCAGCAGCCTGAGGGGACAGGGGAGGACCGGGGAGCTGTTTTTT	CASSLRGQGRTGELFF
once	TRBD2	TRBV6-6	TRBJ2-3	TGTGCCAGCAGTCTGCAAGCGGGAGGCACAGATACGCAGTATTTT	CASSLQAGGTDTQYF
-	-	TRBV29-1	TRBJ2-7	TGCAGCGTCTCCCTAGAGACAGCCGAGCAGTACTTC	CSVSLETAEQYF
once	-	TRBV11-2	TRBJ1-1	TGTGCCAGCAGCTTACTCGAGGGTTTGACTGAAGCTTTCTTT	CASSLLEGLTEAFF
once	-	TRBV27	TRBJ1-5	TGTGCCAGCAGGAATAAGGGGTCCTATAGCAATCAGCCCCAGCATTTT	CASRNKGSYSNQPQHF
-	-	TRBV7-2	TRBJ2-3	TGTGCCAGCAGCCGAAGCGTAACAGATACGCAGTATTTT	CASSRSVTDTQYF
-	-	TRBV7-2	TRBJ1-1	TGTGCCAGCAGCTTAGGACAGGATTTTTACACTGAAGCTTTCTTT	CASSLGQDFYTEAFF